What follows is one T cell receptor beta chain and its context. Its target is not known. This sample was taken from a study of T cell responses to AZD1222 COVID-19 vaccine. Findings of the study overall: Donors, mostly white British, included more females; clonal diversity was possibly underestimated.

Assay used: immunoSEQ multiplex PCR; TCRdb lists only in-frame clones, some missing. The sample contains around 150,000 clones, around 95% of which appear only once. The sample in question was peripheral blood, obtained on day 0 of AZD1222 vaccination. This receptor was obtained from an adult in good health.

The CDR3 is CASSSTSEGEQYV. CDR3 DNA sequence: TGTGCCAGCAGCTCAACTAGCGAGGGGGAGCAGTACGTC. This chain links TRBV6-6 with TRBJ2-7; 7 nucleotides align to TRBD2. The CDR3 runs to 13 residues. CDR1 is MNHNY and CDR2 is SVGAGI in the germline V gene (reference sequence). V lost 6 bases to trimming and J lost 7 bases; unmatched junction nucleotides: 9.